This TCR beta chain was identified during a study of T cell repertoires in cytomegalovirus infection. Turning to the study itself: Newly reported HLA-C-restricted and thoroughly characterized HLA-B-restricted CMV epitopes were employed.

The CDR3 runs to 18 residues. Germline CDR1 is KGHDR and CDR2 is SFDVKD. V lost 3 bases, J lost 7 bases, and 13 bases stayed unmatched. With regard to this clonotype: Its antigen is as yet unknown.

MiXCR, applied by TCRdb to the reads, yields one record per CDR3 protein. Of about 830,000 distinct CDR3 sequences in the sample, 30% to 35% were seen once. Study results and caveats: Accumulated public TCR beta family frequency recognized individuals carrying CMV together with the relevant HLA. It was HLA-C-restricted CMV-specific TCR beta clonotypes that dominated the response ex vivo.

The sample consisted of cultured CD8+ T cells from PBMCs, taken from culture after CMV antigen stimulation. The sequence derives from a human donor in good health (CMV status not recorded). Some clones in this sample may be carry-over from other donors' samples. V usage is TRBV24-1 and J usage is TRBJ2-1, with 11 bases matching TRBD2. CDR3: CATSDPGGSGGALNEQFF. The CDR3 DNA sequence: TGTGCCACCAGTGATCCCGGGGGTAGCGGGGGGGCCTTAAATGAGCAGTTCTTC.